The TCR beta chain described here comes from a study of T cell repertoires in cytomegalovirus infection (dated by TCRdb to 2018 to 2020). At the level of the whole study: Because public TCR beta signatures pointed to carriage of CMV infection together with the matching HLA type, the HLA type of each donor mattered for the analysis. Overall results and qualifications from the work: Cumulative frequency of public TCR beta family members discriminated carriers of CMV infection plus the relevant HLA type in this cohort and an independent approximately 370-donor cohort. The ex vivo response was dominated by HLA-C-restricted CMV-specific TCR beta clonotypes, which also provided the single most frequent clonotype in two of eight donors.

The sequencing machine was an Illumina HiSeq 1500. In-frame beta chains were kept once TCRdb had trimmed the public reads at Q25 with fastp and called clones with MiXCR. Each record represents a unique CDR3 protein, reported with the most common genes and DNA among its rows. The sample includes some 180,000 distinct CDR3 sequences, with about a sixth observed a single time. The top ten clones comprise under 30% of the sample. V is reduced by 5 bases and J by 1 base, leaving a spacing of 17 bases between them. CDR1 and CDR2 are read off the germline V gene as SGHTA and FQGTGA. The CDR3 starts with the cysteine, ends with the phenylalanine, and has 16 residues. Here the CDR3 DNA is all that survives: 48 bases in frame from base 1. Concerning this clonotype itself: It lacks a known antigen. No per-base quality is available; no much larger clone lies one base away.

Source material: CD8+ T cells from PBMCs. The sequence is built from TRBV7-3 and TRBJ1-1, and perhaps TRBD1 as D gene, on 6 matching bases. The receptor comes from a human donor in good health (CMV status not recorded). Some clones in this sample may be carry-over from other donors' samples. CDR3 sequence: CASSLSGTFKNTEAFF. The nucleotide sequence is TGTGCCAGCAGCCTATCGGGGACATTTAAGAACACTGAAGCTTTCTTT.